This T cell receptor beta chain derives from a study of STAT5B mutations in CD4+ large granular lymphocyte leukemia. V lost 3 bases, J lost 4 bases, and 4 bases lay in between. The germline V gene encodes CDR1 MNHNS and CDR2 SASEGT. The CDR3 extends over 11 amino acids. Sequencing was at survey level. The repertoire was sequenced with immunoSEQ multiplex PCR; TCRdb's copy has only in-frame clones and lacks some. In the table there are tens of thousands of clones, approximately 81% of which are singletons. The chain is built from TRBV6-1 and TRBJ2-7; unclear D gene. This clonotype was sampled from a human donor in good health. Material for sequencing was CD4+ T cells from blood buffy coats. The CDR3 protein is CASSEFYEQYF. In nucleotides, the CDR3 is TGTGCCAGCAGTGAGTTTTACGAGCAGTACTTC.